These 23 T cell receptor beta chains were sequenced from one sample in a study of Ad26.COV2.S vaccination and SARS-CoV-2 variants. Assay used: immunoSEQ multiplex PCR; TCRdb lists only in-frame clones, some missing. The repertoire holds 350,000 to 450,000 clones, with more than 75% as singletons. The sample's treatment: roughly 20 received Ad26.COV2.S at low or high dose, single or two shots; about five received placebo; per-sample allocation not given. Samples analyzed were those drawn on day 63 after the first vaccine or placebo injection. The sequencing used peripheral blood, collected in a trial of Ad26.COV2.S vaccine versus placebo. The receptors here all came from a person between 18 and 65 years old who received the Ad26.COV2.S COVID-19 vaccine or a placebo.

V and J are TRBV5-1 and TRBJ1-2, with TRBD1 matching over 11 bases. Germline V gene sequence: CDR1 SGHRS, CDR2 YFSETQ. This CDR3 spans 14 amino acids. The trim removed 4 bases at V and 8 bases at J, leaving 7 bases unmatched. The CDR3 DNA follows: TGCGCCAGCAGCACAGGACAGGGGGCGGCAGGCTACACCTTC. Protein sequence: CASSTGQGAAGYTF. Filled out from reference TRBV5-1 and TRBJ1-2, the complete variable domain reads KAGVTQTPRYLIKTRGQQVTLSCSPISGHRSVSWYQQTPGQGLQFLFEYFSETQRNKGNFPGRFSGRQFSNSRSEMNVSTLELGDSALYLCASSTGQGAAGYTFGSGTRLTVV.

V and J are TRBV27 and TRBJ2-1, with 15 positions matching TRBD2. Germline CDR1 reads MNHEY; CDR2 reads SMNVEV (reference sequence). V was clipped by 5 bases and J by 0 bases; unmatched bases: 11. CDR3 length: 20 residues. CDR3 in amino acids: CASSPLWTSGGASSYNEQFF. CDR3 nucleotide sequence: TGTGCCAGCAGTCCCCTCTGGACTAGCGGGGGGGCAAGCTCCTACAATGAGCAGTTCTTC.

The chain uses TRBV30 and TRBJ1-4, with TRBD1 matching 9 bases. V dropped 5 bases and J dropped 8; count of bases not matched to a gene: 6. The V gene's germline CDR1 is GTSNPN and CDR2 SVGIG (reference sequence). CDR3 size: 13 residues. This chain's CDR3 is CAWRQGVREKLFF. The CDR3 DNA reads TGTGCCTGGCGACAGGGGGTTAGGGAAAAACTGTTTTTT.

The chain carries TRBV20-1 and TRBJ1-1; D possibly corresponds to TRBD1 (5 bases). CDR3 length: 10 residues. The V gene lost 8 bases and the J gene lost 8 bases, with 12 bases spanning the gap. The germline CDR1 and CDR2 sequences are DFQATT and SNEGSKA (reference sequence). CDR3 residues: CSTHWGEAFF. CDR3 bases: TGCAGTACCCACTGGGGGGAAGCTTTCTTT.

This chain connects TRBV7-3 to TRBJ1-2; tentatively, D is TRBD1 (5 bases). Trimming left V 5 bases short and J 3 bases short, with 13 bases between. Germline V gene data show CDR1 as SGHTA and CDR2 as FQGTGA. The CDR3 totals 14 residues. CDR3 amino acids: CASSPRGVYYGYTF. In DNA, the CDR3 is TGTGCCAGCAGCCCTCGGGGGGTCTACTATGGCTACACCTTC. Variable domain in full (rest from reference TRBV7-3 and TRBJ1-2): GAGVSQTPSNKVTEKGKYVELRCDPISGHTALYWYRQSLGQGPEFLIYFQGTGAADDSGLPNDRFFAVRPEGSVSTLKIQRTERGDSAVYLCASSPRGVYYGYTFGSGTRLTVV.

This clone was recorded only once. Other DNA sequences of this sample code for an identical CDR3. This chain uses TRBV9 with TRBJ2-1; 8 bases align to TRBD2. Germline CDR1 reads SGDLS; CDR2 reads YYNGEE. V lost 0 bases to trimming and J lost 5 bases; unmatched junction nucleotides: 4. This CDR3 contains 15 residues. CDR3 loop: CASSVAGLGNNEQFF. The CDR3 DNA is TGTGCCAGCAGCGTAGCGGGACTAGGAAACAATGAGCAGTTCTTC.

J is TRBJ1-6 and V is TRBV9; no firm D call. V gave up 3 bases and J gave up 7 bases, with 8 bases separating them. This CDR3 is built from 13 residues. Looked up from germline, CDR1 is SGDLS and CDR2 is YYNGEE. The chain's CDR3 is CASSAGWNSPLHF. CDR3 nucleotide sequence: TGTGCCAGCAGCGCCGGGTGGAATTCACCCCTCCACTTT.

The chain combines TRBV6-5 with TRBJ2-7; 7 positions agree with TRBD1. Germline CDR1 is MNHEY and CDR2 is SVGAGI. J gave up 1 base and V 9 bases, and 6 bases lay outside the gene matches. This CDR3 region has 13 residues. CDR3 sequence: CASTGTESYEQYF. The CDR3 DNA is TGTGCCAGTACCGGGACAGAGTCCTACGAGCAGTACTTC.

CDR3 in DNA: TGTGCCAGCAGCTTAGGTAAAAGGCAGGGGTCCCCCTACGAGCAGTACTTC. Protein product: CASSLGKRQGSPYEQYF. J is TRBJ2-7 and V is TRBV7-2, with D perhaps TRBD1 (6 bases). Per germline, CDR1 SGHTA and CDR2 FQGNSA. CDR3 size: 17 residues. Trimming stripped 1 base from V and 2 bases from J, with 18 bases between.

The chain is built from TRBV19 and TRBJ1-5; D remains unclear. Trimming cost V 6 bases and J 4 bases, with 19 bases left between them. CDR1 LNHDA and CDR2 SQIVND come from the germline V gene (reference sequence). The CDR3 covers 16 residues. Written as DNA, the CDR3 is TGTGCCAGTAGATCCATAGGACTTTTGAAGAATCAGCCCCAGCATTTT. Protein product: CASRSIGLLKNQPQHF.

This clone was seen only once. V and J are TRBV28 and TRBJ2-1; 11 bases agree with TRBD2. Germline assignment: CDR1 MDHEN and CDR2 SYDVKM. The CDR3 totals 15 residues. V lost 6 bases to trimming and J lost 5 bases; unmatched junction nucleotides: 6. CDR3 amino acids: CASSILAGGHNEQFF. The CDR3 nucleotides read TGTGCCAGCAGCATCCTAGCGGGGGGACACAATGAGCAGTTCTTC.

J is TRBJ2-7 and V is TRBV4-2; D uncertain. The length of the CDR3 is 14 residues. CDR1 is LGHNA, CDR2 YNFKEQ, per germline. V gave up 4 bases and J gave up 3 bases, with 13 bases separating them. The CDR3 reads CASSPGVDGYEQYF. CDR3 nucleotide sequence: TGTGCCAGCAGCCCAGGAGTGGACGGCTACGAGCAGTACTTC.

V and J are TRBV7-9 and TRBJ2-2, with a weak D call TRBD1 (5 bases). Trimming took off 5 bases at V and 7 bases at J, with 11 bases between the two ends. This CDR3 is 13 amino acids long. The germline CDR1 and CDR2 sequences are SEHNR and FQNEAQ (reference sequence). CDR3 residues: CASSRREGGELFF. CDR3 DNA: TGTGCCAGCAGCCGCAGGGAAGGCGGGGAGCTGTTTTTT.

This clone has only one observation. V gene TRBV6-4 combines with J gene TRBJ2-1, with D unclear. The CDR3 runs 14 residues. Germline V gene lookup returns CDR1 MRHNA and CDR2 SNTAGT. V dropped 4 bases and J dropped 6 bases, with 13 bases sitting between them. In nucleotides, the CDR3 is TGTGCCAGCAGTGTTGGCCGAGGCGGCAATGAGCAGTTCTTC. It translates to CASSVGRGGNEQFF.

The V gene is TRBV15, the J gene TRBJ2-7, with D perhaps matching TRBD1 or TRBD2 (6 bases each). Germline assignment: CDR1 LNHNV and CDR2 YYDKDF (reference sequence). This CDR3 is 14 amino acids long. V was cut by 5 bases and J by 2 bases, with 13 bases left in between. The DNA for the CDR3 is TGTGCCACCAGCCTCACTCGGGGGCCCTACGAGCAGTACTTC. Translation: CATSLTRGPYEQYF.

This clone was detected only a few times. The rearrangement links TRBV25-1 to TRBJ2-2, with D possibly matching TRBD1 (5 bases). CDR1 is MGHDK and CDR2 is SYGVNS in the germline V gene. Trimming removed 5 bases from V and 4 bases from J, with 14 bases in between. The CDR3 has 15 amino acids. CDR3 residues: CASSRRGQSTGELFF. CDR3 sequence (DNA): TGTGCCAGCAGTAGAAGGGGTCAGAGCACCGGGGAGCTGTTTTTT.

This clone was counted a single time. This chain links TRBV5-4 with TRBJ2-1; TRBD1 aligns across 7 bases. The CDR3 is 13 residues long. Trimming removed 0 bases from V and 9 bases from J; junction bases left unmatched: 3. Germline CDR1 SGHNT, CDR2 YYREEE (reference sequence). CDR3: CASSLAGGTEQFF. The DNA for the CDR3 is TGTGCCAGCAGCTTGGCAGGGGGAACTGAGCAGTTCTTC.

The V gene is TRBV30, the J gene TRBJ2-7, with TRBD1 identical over 7 bases. CDR3 length equals 14 residues. Germline V gives CDR1 GTSNPN, CDR2 SVGIG (reference sequence). The J segment lost 0 bases and the V segment lost 8 bases, leaving 10 bases of the junction unmatched. The CDR3 DNA sequence: TGTGCCGGATTCCCGGGACAGACCTCCTACGAGCAGTACTTC. The encoded protein is CAGFPGQTSYEQYF. Full variable domain (remainder filled in from reference TRBV30 and TRBJ2-7): SQTIHQWPATLVQPVGSPLSLECTVEGTSNPNLYWYRQAAGRGLQLLFYSVGIGQISSEVPQNLSASRPQDRQFILSSKKLLLSDSGFYLCAGFPGQTSYEQYFGPGTRLTVT.

The chain employs TRBV6-2 or TRBV6-3 and TRBJ2-5; 7 bases are shared with TRBD1. V shed 2 bases, J shed 4 bases, and the junction held 7 bases outside the gene matches. The CDR3 contains 15 residues. Germline V lookup: CDR1 MNHEY, CDR2 SVGEGT. The DNA of the CDR3 is TGTGCCAGCAGTTACGGCAGGGGGAGTCCAGAGACCCAGTACTTC. The encoded protein is CASSYGRGSPETQYF.

Only one count was recorded for this clone. This chain joins TRBV7-9 and TRBJ2-3; D possibly corresponds to TRBD2 (6 bases). The CDR3 consists of 15 residues. CDR1 SEHNR and CDR2 FQNEAQ come from the germline V gene (reference sequence). Trimming pared 7 bases from V and 2 bases from J, leaving 16 bases between. The CDR3 sequence: CASTPGLLLTDTQYF. The DNA for the CDR3 is TGTGCCAGCACCCCGGGACTTCTTCTCACAGATACGCAGTATTTT.

The rearrangement joins TRBV10-3 to TRBJ1-1, with D perhaps matching TRBD1 (5 bases). The CDR3 consists of 15 residues. The V end lost 0 bases, the J end lost 1 base, and 9 bases lay between the germline ends. In germline, CDR1 is ENHRY, CDR2 SYGVKD. The CDR3 DNA sequence: TGTGCCATCAGTGAGTCGGGACTTAAGAACACTGAAGCTTTCTTT. It encodes CAISESGLKNTEAFF.

The CDR3 loop is CASSLSGGADEQYF. The CDR3 nucleotides are TGTGCCAGCAGCCTTAGCGGGGGGGCTGACGAGCAGTACTTC. The chain is built from TRBV11-2 and TRBJ2-7, with TRBD2 identical over 11 bases. V was pared by 5 bases and J by 5 bases, with 5 bases of the junction left unmatched. The germline V gene has CDR1 SGHAT and CDR2 FQNNGV. The length of the CDR3 is 14 residues.

The chain is built from TRBV11-2 and TRBJ1-1; TRBD1 aligns across 7 bases. After removal of 3 bases from V and 4 bases from J, the junction contained 8 bases not matched to a gene. Germline V CDR1 and CDR2: SGHAT, FQNNGV. The CDR3 spans 15 residues. CDR3 in amino acids: CASSFKRGRSTEAFF. CDR3 DNA sequence: TGTGCCAGCAGCTTTAAAAGGGGGCGAAGCACTGAAGCTTTCTTT.